These 30 T cell receptor beta chains came from one sample sequenced in a study of T cells after yellow fever vaccination. TCRdb recomputed calls from the 5' RACE reads with MiXCR, one row per CDR3 protein. Among approximately 510,000 distinct CDR3 sequences, around a fifth were seen once, and the ten largest hold 15% to 20%. Here the sequenced sample was PBMCs, taken approximately 22 days after the first yellow fever vaccination. All receptors derive from a man between 18 and 29 years old who received the YFV17D yellow fever vaccine.

The chain has TRBV4-3 and TRBJ2-4; D unresolved. Germline loops: CDR1 LGHNA, CDR2 YSLEER. CDR3 length: 18 residues. V shed 0 bases and J shed 0 bases, with 15 bases lying between them. CDR3 DNA: TGCGCCAGCAGCCAAGATTTTTTACGCTATCTAGCCAAAAACATTCAGTACTTC. It codes for CASSQDFLRYLAKNIQYF.

This clonotype was seen a handful of times. The V call is TRBV29-1, the J call TRBJ2-7, with 7 bases lining up with TRBD1. Germline CDR1 SQVTM, CDR2 ANQGSEA. This CDR3 is 13 amino acids long. The V gene end was trimmed by 6 bases and the J gene end by 6 bases; junction bases not matched to a gene: 11. CDR3 in amino acids: CSVFEGAVSEQYF. CDR3 coding DNA: TGCAGCGTCTTTGAGGGGGCGGTGTCCGAGCAGTACTTC.

This clonotype appeared a few times. The J gene is TRBJ1-6, the V gene TRBV7-9, with D hard to call. V dropped 1 base and J dropped 6 bases, with 16 bases sitting between them. The CDR3 runs to 17 residues. Germline CDR1 and CDR2: SEHNR and FQNEAQ (reference sequence). The CDR3 loop reads CASSLGAASWVNSPLHF. The CDR3 DNA is TGTGCCAGCAGCTTAGGTGCAGCCTCATGGGTTAATTCACCCCTCCACTTT.

This clonotype was seen a handful of times. The chain uses TRBV20-1 and TRBJ1-5; D ambiguous. Germline V gives CDR1 DFQATT, CDR2 SNEGSKA (reference sequence). This CDR3 has 14 amino acids. V lost 0 bases and J lost 6, with 12 bases in between. This chain's CDR3 is CSARDSMLAQPQHF. CDR3 coding DNA: TGCAGTGCTAGAGATTCTATGTTGGCTCAGCCCCAGCATTTT.

The chain couples TRBV18 to TRBJ1-1; D uncertain. Trimming left V 2 bases short and J 0 bases short, with 10 bases between. CDR1 is KGHSH, CDR2 LQKENI, per germline. The CDR3 is made up of 15 amino acids. CDR3 in DNA: TGTGCCAGCTCACCAACGGCGGCCATGAACACTGAAGCTTTCTTT. Its protein is CASSPTAAMNTEAFF.

This chain connects TRBV3-1 to TRBJ1-3; D gene uncertain. Germline V gene lookup returns CDR1 LGHDT and CDR2 YNNKEL (reference sequence). The V end lost 4 bases, the J end lost 0 bases, and 13 bases lay between the germline ends. There are 16 residues in the CDR3. CDR3 nucleotides: TGTGCCAGCAGCCCACTGGGGAGGAGCTCTGGAAACACCATATATTTT. Its translation is CASSPLGRSSGNTIYF.

This clonotype was recorded a few times. The chain carries TRBV11-2 and TRBJ2-1; D gene uncertain. The length of the CDR3 is 14 residues. Trimming pared 3 bases from V and 8 bases from J, leaving 14 bases between. In germline, CDR1 is SGHAT, CDR2 FQNNGV. CDR3 sequence: CASSFRTLWDEQFF. The CDR3 region has the DNA TGTGCCAGCAGCTTTAGGACCCTTTGGGATGAGCAGTTCTTC.

V gene TRBV4-3 combines with J gene TRBJ2-1; D may match TRBD1 or TRBD2 (6 bases each). Germline-derived CDR1 and CDR2 are LGHNA and YSLEER. V lost 0 bases to trimming and J lost 4 bases, with 10 bases between them. The CDR3 is 15 residues long. The CDR3 bases are TGCGCCAGCAGCCAAGAGACTAGGGGGTACAATGAGCAGTTCTTC. Amino acids: CASSQETRGYNEQFF.

This clonotype turned up a few times. This rearrangement joins TRBV5-1 to TRBJ1-1; TRBD1 might be the D (6 bases). Trimming took 4 bases from V and 2 from J, leaving 15 bases between them. Germline loops: CDR1 SGHRS, CDR2 YFSETQ. The CDR3 totals 15 residues. The CDR3 here is CASSLTSGANTEAFF. In nucleotides, the CDR3 is TGCGCCAGCAGCCTCACCTCGGGGGCCAACACTGAAGCTTTCTTT.

The chain links TRBV7-2 to TRBJ2-1, with 9 bases that match TRBD2. The CDR3 extends over 18 amino acids. Germline loops: CDR1 SGHTA, CDR2 FQGNSA. V was clipped by 0 bases and J by 0 bases; unmatched bases: 6. The CDR3 region is CASSLAGSGGSSYNEQFF. CDR3 in DNA: TGTGCCAGCAGCTTAGCCGGGAGCGGGGGGAGCTCCTACAATGAGCAGTTCTTC.

This clonotype was seen more than once but under ten times. The V call is TRBV14, the J call TRBJ2-1; 13 positions match TRBD2. V lost 6 bases and J lost 12; bases outside the gene matches: 14. The V gene's germline CDR1 is SGHDN and CDR2 FVKESK. This CDR3 has 16 residues. The chain's CDR3 is CASSRLAGGPQVGQFF. The CDR3 nucleotides are TGTGCCAGCAGTCGACTAGCGGGGGGCCCCCAAGTCGGGCAGTTCTTC.

This clonotype turned up a few times. The chain combines TRBV5-1 with TRBJ1-6; D gene ambiguous. CDR1 is SGHRS and CDR2 is YFSETQ in the germline V gene. V was cut by 0 bases and J by 7 bases, with 8 bases left in between. This CDR3 region has 14 residues. In nucleotides, the CDR3 is TGCGCCAGCAGCTTGGGGTTGGGAAATTCACCCCTCCACTTT. It codes for CASSLGLGNSPLHF.

The chain links TRBV10-1 to TRBJ2-1; TRBD2 matches at 8 bases. The length of the CDR3 is 17 residues. The V gene end was trimmed by 1 base and the J gene end by 4 bases; junction bases not matched to a gene: 9. CDR1 and CDR2 (germline): WNHNN, SYGVQD (reference sequence). CDR3 protein: CASSELRGGIVYNEQFF. CDR3 DNA: TGCGCCAGCAGTGAGTTACGCGGGGGGATTGTATACAATGAGCAGTTCTTC.

This chain links TRBV5-1 with TRBJ2-1; unclear D gene. CDR1 is SGHRS, CDR2 YFSETQ, per germline. The V end was cut by 0 bases, the J end by 2 bases, with 12 bases between. This CDR3 has 16 residues. Here the CDR3 DNA reads TGCGCCAGCAGCTTGGTGTACACCCCTACCTACAATGAGCAGTTCTTC. Encoded protein: CASSLVYTPTYNEQFF.

This clonotype was detected only a few times. The chain uses TRBV6-2 or TRBV6-3 and TRBJ2-1; the D gene is possibly TRBD1 (8 bases). The V gene's germline CDR1 is MNHEY and CDR2 SVGEGT. The CDR3 runs to 16 residues. V shed 0 bases and J shed 5 bases, with 14 bases lying between them. The CDR3 is CASSYSGGTGNNEQFF. In DNA form, the CDR3 reads TGTGCCAGCAGTTACTCGGGGGGGACAGGAAACAATGAGCAGTTCTTC.

This clonotype has just a few counts. V is TRBV5-1 and J is TRBJ2-3, with 7 bases lining up with TRBD1. Per germline, CDR1 SGHRS and CDR2 YFSETQ. This CDR3 spans 14 amino acids. The trim removed 3 bases at V and 4 bases at J, leaving 5 bases unmatched. The CDR3 DNA follows: TGCGCCAGCAGCTCGACAGGGTCCGCAGATACGCAGTATTTT. Translating gives CASSSTGSADTQYF.

The V and J genes are TRBV9 and TRBJ2-5; 9 nucleotides align to TRBD2. With V trimmed by 3 bases and J by 6 bases, 6 bases remained unmatched. This CDR3 is 14 amino acids long. Germline V lookup: CDR1 SGDLS, CDR2 YYNGEE. CDR3 protein: CASSGSGGPQTQYF. The CDR3 nucleotides read TGTGCCAGCAGCGGAAGCGGGGGGCCGCAGACCCAGTACTTC. Together with reference TRBV9 and TRBJ2-5, the CDR3 gives the full variable domain: DSGVTQTPKHLITATGQRVTLRCSPRSGDLSVYWYQQSLDQGLQFLIQYYNGEERAKGNILERFSAQQFPDLHSELNLSSLELGDSALYFCASSGSGGPQTQYFGPGTRLLVL.

A few counts support this clonotype. The V and J genes are TRBV3-1 and TRBJ2-3; TRBD2 aligns across 11 bases. V was pared by 8 bases and J by 5 bases, with 9 bases of the junction left unmatched. Germline CDR1 and CDR2: LGHDT and YNNKEL (reference sequence). The CDR3 loop spans 15 amino acids. CDR3 sequence reads: CASRTLAGVGDTQYF. The CDR3 DNA follows: TGTGCCAGCCGCACACTAGCGGGGGTGGGAGATACGCAGTATTTT.

The rearrangement uses TRBV7-2 and TRBJ2-1, with TRBD1 identical over 8 bases. Germline values: CDR1 SGHTA, CDR2 FQGNSA. The CDR3 has 13 amino acids. The junction had 4 bases not matched to a gene; V was cut back by 2 bases and J by 10 bases. DNA for the CDR3: TGTGCCAGCAGCTTACAGGGGGCGCGGGAGCAGTTCTTC. Translation gives CASSLQGAREQFF.

The V gene is TRBV15, the J gene TRBJ1-5; the D is unclear. Trimming removed 3 bases from V and 4 bases from J, with 13 bases in between. Germline assignment: CDR1 LNHNV and CDR2 YYDKDF (reference sequence). The CDR3 spans 15 residues. The DNA of the CDR3 is TGTGCCACCAGCAGTGCCGCGAGGAGAAATCAGCCCCAGCATTTT. Translated: CATSSAARRNQPQHF.

This clonotype was found a few times. The V call is TRBV5-8, the J call TRBJ2-1; D unclear. Looked up from germline, CDR1 is SGHTS and CDR2 is YDEGEE. This CDR3 has 12 residues. V lost 4 bases and J lost 8, with 10 bases in between. The CDR3 spells CASSLSGDEQFF. As DNA, the CDR3 is TGTGCCAGCAGCCTGTCGGGTGATGAGCAGTTCTTC. Full variable domain (outside the CDR3, taken from reference TRBV5-8 and TRBJ2-1): EAGVTQSPTHLIKTRGQQATLRCSPISGHTSVYWYQQALGLGLQFLLWYDEGEERNRGNFPPRFSGRQFPNYSSELNVNALELEDSALYLCASSLSGDEQFFGPGTRLTVL.

This clonotype was seen a few times. This chain joins TRBV7-2 and TRBJ2-4, with D possibly being TRBD2 (6 bases). V gave up 5 bases and J gave up 1 base, with 18 bases separating them. Germline CDR1 SGHTA, CDR2 FQGNSA. This CDR3 region has 17 residues. The CDR3 here is CASSPAGTWPAKNIQYF. In DNA, the CDR3 is TGTGCCAGCAGCCCTGCGGGAACTTGGCCCGCCAAAAACATTCAGTACTTC.

This clonotype has ten or more counts. This chain links TRBV12-3 or TRBV12-4 with TRBJ1-1; D gene unclear. V was trimmed by 5 bases and J by 5 bases, leaving 12 bases between them. The CDR3 sequence is 13 residues long. CDR3 nucleotide sequence: TGTGCCAGCAGTCCCAATCGGCATACTGAAGCTTTCTTT. Amino acids: CASSPNRHTEAFF.

This sequence joins TRBV5-6 and TRBJ1-1; no clear D gene. Germline V gene data show CDR1 as SGHDT and CDR2 as YYEEEE. Trimming cost V 6 bases and J 1 base, with 10 bases left between them. This CDR3 has 13 residues. Here the CDR3 reads CASTRIQNTEAFF. Here the CDR3 DNA reads TGTGCCAGCACTAGAATACAGAACACTGAAGCTTTCTTT.

This chain links TRBV20-1 with TRBJ2-4; 7 nucleotides agree with TRBD2. The V segment lost 6 bases and the J segment 0 bases; nucleotides outside the gene matches: 8. Germline V CDR1 and CDR2: DFQATT, SNEGSKA (reference sequence). This CDR3 comprises 15 residues. CDR3 sequence: CSAFSGEVAKNIQYF. The CDR3 coding sequence is TGCAGTGCCTTCAGCGGGGAAGTAGCCAAAAACATTCAGTACTTC.

This clonotype occurred a few times. V is TRBV29-1 and J is TRBJ2-3, with a possible D match to TRBD1 (6 bases). The germline gives CDR1 SQVTM, CDR2 ANQGSEA. CDR3 size: 12 residues. Trimming left V 7 bases short and J 0 bases short, with 8 bases between. CDR3 coding DNA: TGCAGCGGCGGACAGAGCACAGATACGCAGTATTTT. Protein product: CSGGQSTDTQYF.

The table lists this clonotype with a few counts. The rearrangement uses TRBV14 and TRBJ2-7; possibly TRBD2 for D (6 bases). The germline gives CDR1 SGHDN, CDR2 FVKESK. The CDR3 has 15 amino acids. V lost 6 bases, J lost 0 bases, and 15 bases lay in between. CDR3 in amino acids: CASSRNSGSSYEQYF. CDR3 nucleotide sequence: TGTGCCAGCAGTCGTAATTCCGGGAGCTCCTACGAGCAGTACTTC.

The rearrangement joins TRBV5-6 to TRBJ2-6; possible D gene TRBD1, 6 bases. The V gene's germline CDR1 is SGHDT and CDR2 YYEEEE. Deletions cut 0 bases from V and 1 base from J, with 11 bases between. The CDR3 spans 17 residues. CDR3 coding DNA: TGTGCCAGCAGCTTGGAGACAGGAACTTCTGGGGCCAACGTCCTGACTTTC. This translates into CASSLETGTSGANVLTF.

This clonotype came up a few times. DNA for the CDR3: TGTGCCAGCACCAACGGATACAGGGTCACAGATACGCAGTATTTT. Encoded protein: CASTNGYRVTDTQYF. The V and J genes are TRBV6-2 or TRBV6-3 and TRBJ2-3, with D tentatively TRBD1 (6 bases). Trimming shortened V by 7 bases and J by 2 bases, and 16 bases separated the two germline ends. The CDR3 consists of 15 residues. Germline CDR1 is MNHEY and CDR2 is SVGEGT.

This sequence joins TRBV6-1 and TRBJ2-7; D is uncertain. The germline V gene has CDR1 MNHNS and CDR2 SASEGT. V dropped 6 bases and J dropped 5 bases, with 17 bases sitting between them. CDR3 length equals 14 residues. CDR3 bases: TGTGCCAGCAGCCCCGGTAGGAACGCCGACGAGCAGTACGTC. Translating gives CASSPGRNADEQYV.